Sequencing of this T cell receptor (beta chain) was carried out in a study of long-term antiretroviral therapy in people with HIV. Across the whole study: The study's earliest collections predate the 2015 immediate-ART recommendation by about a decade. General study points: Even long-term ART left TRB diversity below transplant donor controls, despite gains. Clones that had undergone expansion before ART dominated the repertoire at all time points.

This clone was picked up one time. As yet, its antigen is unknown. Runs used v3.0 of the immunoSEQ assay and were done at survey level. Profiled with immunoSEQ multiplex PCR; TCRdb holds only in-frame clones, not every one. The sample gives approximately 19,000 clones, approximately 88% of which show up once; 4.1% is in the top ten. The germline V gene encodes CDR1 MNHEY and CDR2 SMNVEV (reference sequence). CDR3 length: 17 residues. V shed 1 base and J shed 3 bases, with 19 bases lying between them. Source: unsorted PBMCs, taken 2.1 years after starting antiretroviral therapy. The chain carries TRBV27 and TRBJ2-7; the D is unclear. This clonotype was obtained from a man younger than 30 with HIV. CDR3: CASSLFPRVGTLYEQYF. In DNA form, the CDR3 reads TGTGCCAGCAGTTTATTCCCCCGCGTCGGAACACTCTACGAGCAGTACTTC.